Below, 6 T cell receptor beta chains from the same sample are listed, as sequenced in a study of blood T cells in healthy people across ages. Together with a sample-barcoded 5' primer, a J-beta primer mix was included in a second PCR lasting roughly 6 to 12 cycles. Each CDR3 protein gets one entry after TCRdb re-called the 5' RACE reads with MiXCR. Altogether about 760,000 distinct CDR3 sequences are present, just over 55% being singletons, with the ten largest covering roughly 26%. Sequencing input: blood. All receptors derive from a man aged 40-49 years in good health.

This chain joins TRBV24-1 and TRBJ2-7; tentatively, D is TRBD1 or TRBD2 (5 bases each). CDR1 and CDR2 (germline): KGHDR, SFDVKD. The CDR3 length is 13 residues. V dropped 0 bases and J dropped 5 bases, with 7 bases sitting between them. The CDR3 sequence is CATSDLLGDEQYF. CDR3 nucleotides: TGTGCCACCAGTGATTTGTTGGGGGACGAGCAGTACTTC.

This clonotype has only a few counts. The V gene is TRBV6-2 or TRBV6-3, the J gene TRBJ2-1, with D possibly matching TRBD1 (6 bases). The CDR3 is made up of 15 amino acids. CDR1 is MNHEY, CDR2 SVGEGT, per germline. V was pared by 2 bases and J by 2 bases, with 10 bases between. DNA for the CDR3: TGTGCCAGCAGTTACGGGCAGGGGCCCTACAATGAGCAGTTCTTC. Translation gives CASSYGQGPYNEQFF.

The CDR3, as DNA: TGTGCCAGCAGCCAATCGGCCTCACCCCTCCACTTT. Translating gives CASSQSASPLHF. This rearrangement joins TRBV16 to TRBJ1-6; D is uncertain. V lost 0 bases, J lost 10 bases, and 4 bases lay in between. CDR3 length: 12 amino acids. Germline V gene sequence: CDR1 KGHSY, CDR2 FQNENV.

The chain is built from TRBV4-2 and TRBJ2-7; a weak D match, TRBD1 (5 bases). V was clipped by 0 bases and J by 6 bases, with 9 bases between them. The CDR3 has 13 residues. From germline, CDR1 is LGHNA and CDR2 YNFKEQ. CDR3: CASSQEQGAEQYF. The CDR3 DNA reads as TGTGCCAGCAGCCAAGAGCAGGGTGCCGAGCAGTACTTC.

This rearrangement joins TRBV9 to TRBJ2-4; 10 nucleotides align to TRBD1. The assigned J gene may be wrong: the sequence end matches TRBJ2-7 better. This CDR3 region has 15 residues. Germline V CDR1 and CDR2: SGDLS, YYNGEE. The DNA of the CDR3 is TGTGCCAGCAGCGTAGCCGGGACAGGGGATTACGAGCAGTACTTC. It specifies CASSVAGTGDYEQYF.

The chain carries TRBV6-6 and TRBJ1-2; D uncertain. CDR1 is MNHNY and CDR2 is SVGAGI in the germline V gene (reference sequence). The CDR3 has 15 amino acids. Trimming pared 4 bases from V and 0 bases from J, leaving 12 bases between. The CDR3 DNA sequence: TGTGCCAGCAGTTTCACAGTCCTTGCTAACTATGGCTACACCTTC. Amino acids: CASSFTVLANYGYTF.